One sample yielded the 2 T cell receptor beta chains listed below, sequenced in a study of blood T cell repertoires in COVID-19. Here immunoSEQ multiplex PCR was the method, and the copy in TCRdb shows in-frame clones only, minus some. Among about 92,000 clones, roughly nine tenths were seen once, and the ten largest hold 1.8%. Material for sequencing was peripheral blood. The receptors were sampled from a human donor with active COVID-19. The donor label of this sample is uncertain.

The gene calls are TRBV5-4 and TRBJ2-3; D not certain. This CDR3 has 14 amino acids. V dropped 3 bases and J dropped 2 bases, with 10 bases sitting between them. Per the germline V gene, CDR1 is SGHNT and CDR2 is YYREEE (reference sequence). The CDR3 is CASSSLFNTDTQYF. CDR3 in DNA: TGTGCCAGCAGCTCCCTCTTTAACACAGATACGCAGTATTTT. Full variable domain (remainder filled in from reference TRBV5-4 and TRBJ2-3): ETGVTQSPTHLIKTRGQQVTLRCSSQSGHNTVSWYQQALGQGPQFIFQYYREEENGRGNFPPRFSGLQFPNYSSELNVNALELDDSALYLCASSSLFNTDTQYFGPGTRLTVL.

DNA for the CDR3: TGTGCCAGCAGCCAAGTTAGGGGGTCCACAGATACGCAGTATTTT. Amino acids: CASSQVRGSTDTQYF. J is TRBJ2-3 and V is TRBV4-2; D might be TRBD1 (6 bases). Germline V lookup: CDR1 LGHNA, CDR2 YNFKEQ. This CDR3 contains 15 residues. The V and J ends lost 1 base and 2 bases respectively, with 10 bases between them.